This T cell receptor (beta chain) is from a study of multiple sclerosis patients with progressive multifocal leukoencephalopathy. TCRdb's copy holds only in-frame clones and misses some; the assay was immunoSEQ multiplex PCR. The sample lists fewer than 35,000 clones; around 91% were seen once. Study-level results: Findings may reflect JC virus infection or just general immunocompromise. Less diverse TRB repertoires were suggested in most PML patients.

Germline loops: CDR1 KGHSH, CDR2 LQKENI. This CDR3 is built from 13 residues. The V gene lost 4 bases and the J gene lost 3 bases, with 9 bases spanning the gap. Noted time point: less than 15 months of natalizumab therapy. Multiple sclerosis patients on natalizumab who never developed PML served as longitudinally sampled controls. T1 and T2 blood were collected at 6 and 12 months of natalizumab. With respect to this clone: The antigen remains undetermined.

This clonotype originated in a human donor with multiple sclerosis. This specimen consisted of PBMCs, obtained from a patient treated with natalizumab. The rearrangement joins TRBV18 to TRBJ1-1; D uncertain. The CDR3 is CASSQLTDTEAFF. CDR3 nucleotide sequence: TGTGCCAGCTCACAATTAACGGACACTGAAGCTTTCTTT.